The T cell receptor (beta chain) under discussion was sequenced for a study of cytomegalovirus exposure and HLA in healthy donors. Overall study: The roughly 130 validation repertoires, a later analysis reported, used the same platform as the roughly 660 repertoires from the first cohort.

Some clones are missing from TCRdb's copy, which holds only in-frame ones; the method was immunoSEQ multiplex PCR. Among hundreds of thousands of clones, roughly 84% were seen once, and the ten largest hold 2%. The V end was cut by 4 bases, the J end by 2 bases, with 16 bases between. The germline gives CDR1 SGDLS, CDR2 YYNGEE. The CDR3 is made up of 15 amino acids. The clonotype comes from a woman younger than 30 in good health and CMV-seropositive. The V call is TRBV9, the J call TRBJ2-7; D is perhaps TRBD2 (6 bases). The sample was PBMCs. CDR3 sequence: CASSLGGGNPYEQYF. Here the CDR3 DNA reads TGTGCCAGCAGCCTAGGAGGCGGGAATCCCTACGAGCAGTACTTC.